Listed here are 15 T cell receptor beta chains from one sample, sequenced in a study of vaccination effects on CD4 cells after COVID-19. Libraries were prepared by immunoSEQ multiplex PCR; TCRdb keeps only in-frame clonotypes and omits some of them. The data show approximately 30,000 clones, about three quarters seen once. Their cognate antigens are unknown. A 10-day culture period preceded the isolation of CD4+ T cells. PCR showed that the person got SARS-CoV-2 infection at some point between March and December 2020. The participants, recipients of two vaccine doses, got either BNT162b2 or mRNA-1273. The input for sequencing was CD4+ T cells from PBMCs cultured without peptide, taken after COVID-19 vaccination. The source of these receptors is a human donor who had a prior SARS-CoV-2 infection.

This chain uses TRBV4-1 with TRBJ2-5; the match to TRBD2 covers 11 bases. V trimming: 1 base; J trimming: 4 bases; junction bases outside the gene matches: 8. The CDR3 contains 17 residues. Germline V gives CDR1 MGHRA, CDR2 YSYEKL. CDR3 DNA sequence: TGCGCCAGCAGCCAAGGACTAGCGGGGTTGGTAGGAGAGACCCAGTACTTC. Its translation is CASSQGLAGLVGETQYF.

This clone was detected once. The V call is TRBV11-2, the J call TRBJ2-5; D is undetermined. Germline CDR1 and CDR2: SGHAT and FQNNGV. V gave up 1 base and J gave up 4 bases, with 4 bases separating them. The CDR3 is 12 residues long. CDR3 loop: CASSLATETQYF. The CDR3 DNA reads as TGTGCCAGCAGCTTAGCCACAGAGACCCAGTACTTC.

The J gene is TRBJ2-1, the V gene TRBV27; a possible D gene is TRBD1 (6 bases). Germline V gene lookup returns CDR1 MNHEY and CDR2 SMNVEV (reference sequence). The CDR3 extends over 14 amino acids. V lost 6 bases to trimming and J lost 2 bases, with 11 bases between them. The DNA for the CDR3 is TGTGCCAGCAGGAAACGGGACACCTACAATGAGCAGTTCTTC. Translating it yields CASRKRDTYNEQFF.

The CDR3 coding sequence is TGTGCCAGCAGCGTAGGGGGGCCCTCCCTTGGGAACTATGGCTACACCTTC. Amino acid sequence: CASSVGGPSLGNYGYTF. The V and J genes are TRBV9 and TRBJ1-2, with D tentatively TRBD1 (6 bases). Germline loops: CDR1 SGDLS, CDR2 YYNGEE. This CDR3 spans 17 amino acids. V shed 0 bases and J shed 2 bases, with 17 bases lying between them.

J is TRBJ2-7 and V is TRBV6-2 or TRBV6-3, with a tentative D call TRBD2 (6 bases). Germline assignment: CDR1 MNHEY and CDR2 SVGEGT. V shed 3 bases and J shed 2 bases, with 17 bases lying between them. The CDR3 has 16 residues. The CDR3 DNA reads TGTGCCAGCAGTTATGGTCGGGGGACCCTAACCTACGAGCAGTACTTC. It codes for CASSYGRGTLTYEQYF.

The chain has TRBV7-2 and TRBJ2-1, with D unclear. V was pared by 5 bases and J by 0 bases, with 11 bases between. Germline V gene sequence: CDR1 SGHTA, CDR2 FQGNSA. The CDR3 runs 15 residues. This CDR3 reads CASSASFLSYNEQFF. Written as DNA, the CDR3 is TGTGCCAGCAGCGCCAGCTTTCTCTCCTACAATGAGCAGTTCTTC.

The V and J genes are TRBV6-1 and TRBJ2-5; 11 bases agree with TRBD2. The CDR3 loop spans 15 amino acids. V lost 2 bases to trimming and J lost 2 bases; unmatched junction nucleotides: 1. Germline-derived CDR1 and CDR2 are MNHNS and SASEGT. In DNA, the CDR3 is TGTGCCAGCAGTGAACCTAGCGGGAGGCAAGAGACCCAGTACTTC. As protein: CASSEPSGRQETQYF.

The chain couples TRBV15 to TRBJ1-2; D unresolved. The V gene lost 0 bases and the J gene lost 3 bases, with 8 bases spanning the gap. Per the germline V gene, CDR1 is LNHNV and CDR2 is YYDKDF (reference sequence). This CDR3 has 14 amino acids. The CDR3 here is CATSRDRQYYGYTF. CDR3 DNA: TGTGCCACCAGCAGAGATCGCCAGTACTATGGCTACACCTTC.

The chain links TRBV6-4 to TRBJ1-5; D is unresolved. Germline CDR1 and CDR2: MRHNA and SNTAGT. The CDR3 runs to 15 residues. The germline V and J ends were trimmed by 4 bases and 0 bases, with 10 bases remaining between them. The CDR3 DNA is TGTGCCAGCAGTGGCACACCATCTAGCAATCAGCCCCAGCATTTT. Its translation is CASSGTPSSNQPQHF.

The V and J genes are TRBV6-5 and TRBJ1-6, with D hard to call. V shed 7 bases and J shed 7 bases, with 14 bases lying between them. This CDR3 is built from 14 residues. Germline CDR1 MNHEY, CDR2 SVGAGI. CDR3 loop: CASTLDGANSPLHF. The CDR3 coding sequence is TGTGCCAGCACCCTGGACGGAGCGAATTCACCCCTCCACTTT.

The chain carries TRBV29-1 and TRBJ2-3, with 7 bases that match TRBD1. Trimming removed 4 bases from V and 1 base from J; junction bases left unmatched: 5. The CDR3 extends over 14 amino acids. Germline V gives CDR1 SQVTM, CDR2 ANQGSEA. The CDR3 DNA sequence: TGCAGCGTTGTGGGCCAGGGGGGCACAGATACGCAGTATTTT. It yields the protein CSVVGQGGTDTQYF.

This clone was found a few times. Here the CDR3 DNA reads TGCGCCGGACCGGGACAGAAAGAGACCCAGTACTTC. It codes for CAGPGQKETQYF. The chain uses TRBV10-1 and TRBJ2-5, with TRBD1 identical over 7 bases. The CDR3 runs 12 residues. The germline V gene encodes CDR1 WNHNN and CDR2 SYGVQD (reference sequence). J was trimmed by 3 bases and V by 11 bases; bases with no gene match: 6.

This chain joins TRBV4-1 and TRBJ1-6; D unclear. V was clipped by 0 bases and J by 8 bases, with 14 bases between them. The germline gives CDR1 MGHRA, CDR2 YSYEKL. The CDR3 is 16 amino acids. CDR3: CASSQDLADSYSPLHF. In nucleotides, the CDR3 is TGCGCCAGCAGCCAAGATCTGGCAGATTCTTATTCACCCCTCCACTTT.

V gene TRBV2 combines with J gene TRBJ2-1; weak D call: TRBD1 (6 bases). There are 14 residues in the CDR3. Trimming left V 7 bases short and J 7 bases short, with 17 bases between. The V gene's germline CDR1 is SNHLY and CDR2 FYNNEI. CDR3 residues: CASKRAGVDNEQFF. CDR3 DNA: TGTGCCAGCAAGCGAGCAGGGGTGGATAATGAGCAGTTCTTC.

This clone was detected a few times. CDR3 bases: TGTGCCAGCAGCCAAGGGGCGGGGGGGCCGTTCGGGGAGACCCAGTACTTC. It encodes CASSQGAGGPFGETQYF. The rearrangement joins TRBV4-2 to TRBJ2-5, with 9 nucleotides matching TRBD2. Unmatched junction bases numbered 11, after V lost 1 base and J lost 5 bases. Germline lookup yields CDR1 LGHNA and CDR2 YNFKEQ. The CDR3 extends over 17 amino acids.